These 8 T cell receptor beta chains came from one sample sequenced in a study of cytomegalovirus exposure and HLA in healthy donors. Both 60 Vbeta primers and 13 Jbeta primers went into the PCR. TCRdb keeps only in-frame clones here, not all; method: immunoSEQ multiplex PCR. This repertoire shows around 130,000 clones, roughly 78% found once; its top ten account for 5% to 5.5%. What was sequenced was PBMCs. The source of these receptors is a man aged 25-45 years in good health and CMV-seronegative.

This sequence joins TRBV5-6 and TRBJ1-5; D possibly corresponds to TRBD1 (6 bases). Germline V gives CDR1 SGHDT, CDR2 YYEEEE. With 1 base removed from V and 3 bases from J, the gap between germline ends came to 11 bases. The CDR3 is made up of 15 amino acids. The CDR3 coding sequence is TGTGCCAGCAGCTTGCGGACAGCCTCCAATCAGCCCCAGCATTTT. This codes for CASSLRTASNQPQHF.

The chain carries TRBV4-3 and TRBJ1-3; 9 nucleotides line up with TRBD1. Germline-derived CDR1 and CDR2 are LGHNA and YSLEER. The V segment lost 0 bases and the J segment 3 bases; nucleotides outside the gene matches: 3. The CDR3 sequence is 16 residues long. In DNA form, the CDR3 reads TGCGCCAGCAGCCAAGATCCGGGACAGGGTGGAAACACCATATATTTT. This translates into CASSQDPGQGGNTIYF.

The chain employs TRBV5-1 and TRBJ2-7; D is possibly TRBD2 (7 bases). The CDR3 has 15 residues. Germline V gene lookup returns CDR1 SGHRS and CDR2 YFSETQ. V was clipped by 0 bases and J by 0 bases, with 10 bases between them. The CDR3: CASSLAGGPSYEQYF. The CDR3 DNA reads TGCGCCAGCAGCTTGGCCGGGGGGCCCTCCTACGAGCAGTACTTC.

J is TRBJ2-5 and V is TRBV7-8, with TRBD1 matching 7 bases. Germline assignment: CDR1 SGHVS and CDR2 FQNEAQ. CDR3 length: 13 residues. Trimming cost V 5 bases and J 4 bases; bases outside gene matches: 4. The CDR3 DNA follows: TGTGCCAGCAGCACGGGACAGACAGAGACCCAGTACTTC. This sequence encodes CASSTGQTETQYF.

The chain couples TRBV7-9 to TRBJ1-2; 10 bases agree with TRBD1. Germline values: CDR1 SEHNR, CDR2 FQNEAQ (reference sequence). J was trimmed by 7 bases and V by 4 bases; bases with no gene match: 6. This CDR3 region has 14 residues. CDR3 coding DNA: TGTGCCAGCAGCTCACGGGACAGGGGTCTTGGCTACACCTTC. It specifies CASSSRDRGLGYTF.

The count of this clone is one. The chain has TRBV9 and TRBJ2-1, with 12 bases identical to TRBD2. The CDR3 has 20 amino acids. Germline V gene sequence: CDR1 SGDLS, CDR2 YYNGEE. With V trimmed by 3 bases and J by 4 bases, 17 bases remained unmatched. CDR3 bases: TGTGCCAGCAGCGCTAGACACGGACTAGCGGGGCCGCGGAGGTACAATGAGCAGTTCTTC. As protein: CASSARHGLAGPRRYNEQFF.

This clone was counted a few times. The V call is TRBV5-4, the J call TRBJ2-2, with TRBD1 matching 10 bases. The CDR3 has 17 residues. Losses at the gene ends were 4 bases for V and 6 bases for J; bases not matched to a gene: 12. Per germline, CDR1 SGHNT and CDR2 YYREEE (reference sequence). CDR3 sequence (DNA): TGTGCCAGCAGCCCAAGGAAGGGGGACAGGGGAGCCGGGGAGCTGTTTTTT. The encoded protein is CASSPRKGDRGAGELFF.

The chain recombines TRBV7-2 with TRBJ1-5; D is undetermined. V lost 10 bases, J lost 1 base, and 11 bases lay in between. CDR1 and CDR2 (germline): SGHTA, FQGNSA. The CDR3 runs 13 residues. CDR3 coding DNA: TGTGCCAACCCCCAGTGGAGCAATCAGCCCCAGCATTTT. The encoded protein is CANPQWSNQPQHF.